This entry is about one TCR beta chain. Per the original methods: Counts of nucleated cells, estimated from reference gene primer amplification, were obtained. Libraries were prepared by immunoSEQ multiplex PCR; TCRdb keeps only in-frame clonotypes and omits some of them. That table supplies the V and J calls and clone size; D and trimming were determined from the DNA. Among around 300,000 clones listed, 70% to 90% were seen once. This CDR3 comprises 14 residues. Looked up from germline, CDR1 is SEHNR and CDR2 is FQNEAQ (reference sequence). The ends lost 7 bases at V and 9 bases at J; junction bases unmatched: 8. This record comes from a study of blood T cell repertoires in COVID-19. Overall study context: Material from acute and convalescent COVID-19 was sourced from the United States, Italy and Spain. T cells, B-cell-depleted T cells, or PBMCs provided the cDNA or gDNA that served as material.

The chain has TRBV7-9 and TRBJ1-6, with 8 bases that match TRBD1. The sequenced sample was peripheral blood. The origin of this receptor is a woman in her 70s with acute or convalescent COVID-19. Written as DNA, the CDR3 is TGTGCCAGCATGATACAGGGGGAGCGTTCACCCCTCCACTTT. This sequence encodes CASMIQGERSPLHF.